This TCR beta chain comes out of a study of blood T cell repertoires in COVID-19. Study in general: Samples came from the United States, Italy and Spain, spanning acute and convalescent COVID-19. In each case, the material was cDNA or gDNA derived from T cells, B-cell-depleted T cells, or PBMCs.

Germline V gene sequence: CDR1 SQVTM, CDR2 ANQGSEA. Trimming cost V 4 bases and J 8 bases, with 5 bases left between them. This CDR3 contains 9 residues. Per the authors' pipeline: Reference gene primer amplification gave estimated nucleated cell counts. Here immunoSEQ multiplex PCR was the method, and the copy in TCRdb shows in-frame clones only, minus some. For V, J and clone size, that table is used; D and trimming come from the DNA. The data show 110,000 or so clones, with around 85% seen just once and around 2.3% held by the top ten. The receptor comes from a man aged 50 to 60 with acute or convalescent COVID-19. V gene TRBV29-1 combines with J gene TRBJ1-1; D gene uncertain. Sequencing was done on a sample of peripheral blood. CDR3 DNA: TGCAGCGTTGCCGGGGAAGCTTTCTTT. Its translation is CSVAGEAFF.